This section outlines one TCR beta chain sequence together with its context. This sample stems from a study of blood T cell repertoires in COVID-19. Study as a whole: Sample material is recorded as cDNA or gDNA derived from T cells, B-cell-depleted T cells, or PBMCs.

TCRdb's copy holds only in-frame clones and misses some; the assay was immunoSEQ multiplex PCR. The data contain roughly 520,000 clones, around 89% of them singletons. CDR3 length: 12 residues. Germline CDR1 is SNHLY and CDR2 is FYNNEI. Losses at the gene ends were 7 bases for V and 8 bases for J; bases not matched to a gene: 5. This clonotype was obtained from a woman in her forties who had recovered from COVID-19. What was sequenced was PBMCs or T cells enriched from blood (not recorded which). This rearrangement joins TRBV2 to TRBJ2-4; 7 nucleotides agree with TRBD2. The DNA of the CDR3 is TGTGCCAGCAACGCGGGAGAAGACATTCAGTACTTC. Its translation: CASNAGEDIQYF.